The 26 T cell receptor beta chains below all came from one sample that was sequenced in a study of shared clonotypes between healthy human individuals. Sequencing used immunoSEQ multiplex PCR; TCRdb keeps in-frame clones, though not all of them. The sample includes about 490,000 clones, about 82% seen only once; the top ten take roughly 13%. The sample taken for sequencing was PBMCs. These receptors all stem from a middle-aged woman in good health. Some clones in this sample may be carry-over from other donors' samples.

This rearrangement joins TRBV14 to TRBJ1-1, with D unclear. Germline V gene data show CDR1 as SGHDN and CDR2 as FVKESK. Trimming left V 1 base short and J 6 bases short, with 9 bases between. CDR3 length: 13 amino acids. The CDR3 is CASSQGDISEAFF. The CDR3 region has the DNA TGTGCCAGCAGCCAAGGGGATATCTCTGAAGCTTTCTTT.

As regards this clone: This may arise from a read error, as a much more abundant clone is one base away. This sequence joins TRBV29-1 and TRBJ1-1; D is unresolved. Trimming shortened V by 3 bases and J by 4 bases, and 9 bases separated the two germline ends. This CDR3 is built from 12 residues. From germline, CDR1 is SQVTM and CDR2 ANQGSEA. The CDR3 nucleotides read TGCAGCGTTGAGTTCCTACCCACTGAAGCTTTCTTT. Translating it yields CSVEFLPTEAFF.

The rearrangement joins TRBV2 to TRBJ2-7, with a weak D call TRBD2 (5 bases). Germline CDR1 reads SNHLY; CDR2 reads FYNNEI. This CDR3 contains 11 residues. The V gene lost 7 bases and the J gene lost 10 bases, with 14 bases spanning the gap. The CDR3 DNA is TGTGCCAGCACCCTGAGAGGGTCCCAGTACTTC. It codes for CASTLRGSQYF.

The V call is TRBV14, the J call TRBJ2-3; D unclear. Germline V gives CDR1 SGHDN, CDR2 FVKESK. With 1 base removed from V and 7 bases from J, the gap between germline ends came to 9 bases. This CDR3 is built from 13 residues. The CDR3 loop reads CASSQAGGHTQYF. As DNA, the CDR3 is TGTGCCAGCAGCCAAGCCGGCGGTCATACGCAGTATTTT. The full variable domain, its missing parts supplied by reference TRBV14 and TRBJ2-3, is EAGVTQFPSHSVIEKGQTVTLRCDPISGHDNLYWYRRVMGKEIKFLLHFVKESKQDESGMPNNRFLAERTGGTYSTLKVQPAELEDSGVYFCASSQAGGHTQYFGPGTRLTVL.

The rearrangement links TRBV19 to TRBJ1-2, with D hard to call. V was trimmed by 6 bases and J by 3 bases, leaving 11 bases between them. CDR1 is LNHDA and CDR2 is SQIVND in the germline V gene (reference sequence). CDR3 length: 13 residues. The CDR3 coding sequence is TGTGCCAGTAGGTACAACCCAGACTATGGCTACACCTTC. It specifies CASRYNPDYGYTF.

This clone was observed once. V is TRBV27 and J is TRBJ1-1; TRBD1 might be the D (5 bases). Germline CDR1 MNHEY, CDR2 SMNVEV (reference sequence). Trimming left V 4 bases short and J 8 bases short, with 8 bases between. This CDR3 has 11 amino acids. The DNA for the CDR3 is TGTGCCAGCAGTTCCGACAGCGAAGCTTTCTTT. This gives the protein CASSSDSEAFF.

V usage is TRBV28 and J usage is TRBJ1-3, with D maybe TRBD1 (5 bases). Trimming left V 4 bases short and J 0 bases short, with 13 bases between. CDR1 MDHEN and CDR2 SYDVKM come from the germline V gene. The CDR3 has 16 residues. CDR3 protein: CASSSSGLGSGNTIYF. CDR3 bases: TGTGCCAGCAGTTCCTCAGGGTTGGGCTCTGGAAACACCATATATTTT. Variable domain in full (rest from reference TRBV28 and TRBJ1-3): DVKVTQSSRYLVKRTGEKVFLECVQDMDHENMFWYRQDPGLGLRLIYFSYDVKMKEKGDIPEGYSVSREKKERFSLILESASTNQTSMYLCASSSSGLGSGNTIYFGEGSWLTVV.

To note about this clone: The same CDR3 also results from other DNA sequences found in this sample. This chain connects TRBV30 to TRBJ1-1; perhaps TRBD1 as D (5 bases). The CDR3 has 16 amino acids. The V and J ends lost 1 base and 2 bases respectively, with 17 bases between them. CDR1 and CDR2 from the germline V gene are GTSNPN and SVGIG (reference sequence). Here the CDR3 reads CAWSGGTTGTNTEAFF. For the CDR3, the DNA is TGTGCCTGGAGTGGAGGGACGACGGGGACCAACACTGAAGCTTTCTTT. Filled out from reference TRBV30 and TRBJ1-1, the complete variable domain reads SQTIHQWPATLVQPVGSPLSLECTVEGTSNPNLYWYRQAAGRGLQLLFYSVGIGQISSEVPQNLSASRPQDRQFILSSKKLLLSDSGFYLCAWSGGTTGTNTEAFFGQGTRLTVV.

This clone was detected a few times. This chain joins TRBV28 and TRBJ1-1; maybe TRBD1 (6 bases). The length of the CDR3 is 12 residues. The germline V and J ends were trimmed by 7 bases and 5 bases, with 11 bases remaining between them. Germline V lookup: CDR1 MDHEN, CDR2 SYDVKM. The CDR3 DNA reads TGTGCCAGCACTATCCAGGGGACTGAAGCTTTCTTT. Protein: CASTIQGTEAFF.

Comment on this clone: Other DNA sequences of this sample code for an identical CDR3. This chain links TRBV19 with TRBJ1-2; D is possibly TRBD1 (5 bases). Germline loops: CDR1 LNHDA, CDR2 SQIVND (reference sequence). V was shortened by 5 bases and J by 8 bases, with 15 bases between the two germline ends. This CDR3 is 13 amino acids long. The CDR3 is CASSVQVWRGYTF. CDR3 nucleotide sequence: TGTGCCAGTAGTGTACAGGTTTGGAGAGGCTACACCTTC.

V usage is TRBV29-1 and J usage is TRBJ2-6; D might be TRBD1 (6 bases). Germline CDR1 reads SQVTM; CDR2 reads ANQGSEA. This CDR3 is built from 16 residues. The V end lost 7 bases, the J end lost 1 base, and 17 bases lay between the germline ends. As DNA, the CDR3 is TGCAGCGCCGTCCAAGCAGGGGAGTCTGGGGCCAACGTCCTGACTTTC. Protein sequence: CSAVQAGESGANVLTF.

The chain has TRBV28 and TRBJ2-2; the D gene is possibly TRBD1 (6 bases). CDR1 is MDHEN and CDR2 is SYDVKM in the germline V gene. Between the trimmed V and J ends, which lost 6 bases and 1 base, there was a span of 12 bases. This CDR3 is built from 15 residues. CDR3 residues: CASSSPGQNTGELFF. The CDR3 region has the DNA TGTGCCAGCAGCTCCCCGGGACAGAACACCGGGGAGCTGTTTTTT.

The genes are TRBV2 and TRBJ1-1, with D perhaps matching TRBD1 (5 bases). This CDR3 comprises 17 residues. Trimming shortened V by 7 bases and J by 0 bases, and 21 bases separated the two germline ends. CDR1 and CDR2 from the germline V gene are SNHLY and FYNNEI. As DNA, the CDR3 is TGTGCCAGCATCCCGTTCCCGAGGTCGGGGGTGAACACTGAAGCTTTCTTT. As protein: CASIPFPRSGVNTEAFF.

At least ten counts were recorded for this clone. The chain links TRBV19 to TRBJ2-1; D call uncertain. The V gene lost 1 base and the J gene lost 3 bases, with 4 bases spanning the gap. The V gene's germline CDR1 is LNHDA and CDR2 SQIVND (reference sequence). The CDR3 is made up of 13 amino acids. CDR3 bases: TGTGCCAGTAGTATAGCTAGCTACAATGAGCAGTTCTTC. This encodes CASSIASYNEQFF.

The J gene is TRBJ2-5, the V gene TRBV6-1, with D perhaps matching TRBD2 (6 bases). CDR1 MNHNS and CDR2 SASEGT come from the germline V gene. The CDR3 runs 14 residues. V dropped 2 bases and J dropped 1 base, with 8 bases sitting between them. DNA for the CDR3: TGTGCCAGCAGTGAATCGCGGGGCCAAGAGACCCAGTACTTC. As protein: CASSESRGQETQYF.

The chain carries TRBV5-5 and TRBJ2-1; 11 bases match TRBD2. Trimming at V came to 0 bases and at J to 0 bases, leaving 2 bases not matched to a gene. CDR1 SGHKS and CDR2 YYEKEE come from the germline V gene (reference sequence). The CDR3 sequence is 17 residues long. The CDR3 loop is CASSLAGTSGSYNEQFF. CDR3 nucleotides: TGTGCCAGCAGCTTGGCCGGGACTAGCGGCTCCTACAATGAGCAGTTCTTC.

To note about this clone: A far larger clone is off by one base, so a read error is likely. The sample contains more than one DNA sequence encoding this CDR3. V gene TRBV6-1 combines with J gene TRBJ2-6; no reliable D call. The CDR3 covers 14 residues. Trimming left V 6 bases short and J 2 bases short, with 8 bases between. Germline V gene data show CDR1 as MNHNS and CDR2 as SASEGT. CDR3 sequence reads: CASSQLPGANVLTF. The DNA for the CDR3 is TGTGCCAGCAGCCAGTTACCTGGGGCCAACGTCCTGACTTTC.

The CDR3 loop reads CASSLEGLLGHEQYF. The CDR3 DNA follows: TGCGCCAGCAGCTTGGAGGGGCTCCTTGGCCACGAGCAGTACTTC. This chain connects TRBV5-1 to TRBJ2-7; TRBD1 is a possible D gene (5 bases). CDR3 length: 15 residues. Trimming took off 0 bases at V and 5 bases at J, with 15 bases between the two ends. Germline V lookup: CDR1 SGHRS, CDR2 YFSETQ.

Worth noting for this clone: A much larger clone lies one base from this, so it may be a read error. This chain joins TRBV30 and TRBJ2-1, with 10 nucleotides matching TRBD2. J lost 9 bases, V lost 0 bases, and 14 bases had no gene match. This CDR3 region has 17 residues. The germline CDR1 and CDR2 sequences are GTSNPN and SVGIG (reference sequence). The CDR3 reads CAWSVRGLALPSTEQFF. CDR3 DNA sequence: TGTGCCTGGAGTGTAAGGGGACTAGCGTTGCCTAGCACTGAGCAGTTCTTC.

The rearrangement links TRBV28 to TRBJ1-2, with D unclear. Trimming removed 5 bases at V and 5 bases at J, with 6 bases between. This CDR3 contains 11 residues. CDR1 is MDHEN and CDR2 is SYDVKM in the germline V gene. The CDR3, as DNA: TGTGCCAGCAGTCCTGCTTATGGCTACACCTTC. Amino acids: CASSPAYGYTF.

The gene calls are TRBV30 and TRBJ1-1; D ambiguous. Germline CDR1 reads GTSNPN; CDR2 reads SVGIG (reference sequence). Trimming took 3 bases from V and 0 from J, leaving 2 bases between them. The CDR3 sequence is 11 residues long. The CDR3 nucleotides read TGTGCCTGGAGGTTGAACACTGAAGCTTTCTTT. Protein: CAWRLNTEAFF. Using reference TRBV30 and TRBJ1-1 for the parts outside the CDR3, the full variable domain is SQTIHQWPATLVQPVGSPLSLECTVEGTSNPNLYWYRQAAGRGLQLLFYSVGIGQISSEVPQNLSASRPQDRQFILSSKKLLLSDSGFYLCAWRLNTEAFFGQGTRLTVV.

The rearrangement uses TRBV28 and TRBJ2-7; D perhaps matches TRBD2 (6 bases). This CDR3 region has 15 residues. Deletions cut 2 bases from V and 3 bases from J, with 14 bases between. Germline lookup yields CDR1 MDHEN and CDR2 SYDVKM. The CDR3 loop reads CASSLGGGTLYEQYF. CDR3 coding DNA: TGTGCCAGCAGTTTAGGCGGTGGGACTCTCTACGAGCAGTACTTC.

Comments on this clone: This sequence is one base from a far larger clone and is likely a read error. The chain's CDR3 is CAWSVLGHGQETRYF. CDR3 coding DNA: TGTGCCTGGAGTGTACTCGGACACGGCCAAGAGACCCGGTACTTC. This rearrangement joins TRBV30 to TRBJ2-5; weak D call: TRBD1 (5 bases). This CDR3 is 15 amino acids long. Germline-derived CDR1 and CDR2 are GTSNPN and SVGIG (reference sequence).

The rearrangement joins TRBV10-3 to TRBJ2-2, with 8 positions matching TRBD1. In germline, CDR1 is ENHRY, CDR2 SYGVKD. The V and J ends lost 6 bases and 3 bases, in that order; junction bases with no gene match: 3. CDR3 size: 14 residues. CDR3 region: CAIRQDRDTGELFF. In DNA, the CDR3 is TGTGCCATCAGGCAGGACAGGGACACCGGGGAGCTGTTTTTT.

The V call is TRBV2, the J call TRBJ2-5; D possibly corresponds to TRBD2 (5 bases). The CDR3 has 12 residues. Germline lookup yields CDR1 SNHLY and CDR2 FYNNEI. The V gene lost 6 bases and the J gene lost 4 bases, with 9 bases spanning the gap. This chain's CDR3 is CASSSGRETQYF. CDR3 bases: TGTGCCAGCAGCAGTGGGAGAGAGACCCAGTACTTC.

CDR3 in amino acids: CASSYGSAYGYTF. CDR3 DNA: TGTGCCAGCAGTTATGGGTCAGCCTATGGCTACACCTTC. This chain connects TRBV6-5 to TRBJ1-2; D not certain. This CDR3 comprises 13 residues. V was trimmed by 3 bases and J by 4 bases, leaving 9 bases between them. Per the germline V gene, CDR1 is MNHEY and CDR2 is SVGAGI.